What follows is one T cell receptor (beta chain) and its context. Its specificity is not known. Each 10 ml fresh peripheral blood draw supplied the PBMCs. These data originate in a study of T cells in Graves' hyperthyroidism and ophthalmopathy. Study-level findings and limits: Ophthalmopathy prediction by the model preceded onset by a median approximately 5.9 months.

Amplification targeted TCR beta CDR3 regions from RNA transcripts. The HTBI primer set drove a first-round RT-PCR of the TCR CDR3. TCRdb analysed the multiplex PCR reads with MiXCR anew, one entry per CDR3 protein. The sample lists more than 500,000 distinct CDR3 sequences; around 15% were seen once. This CDR3 has 16 amino acids. Germline V lookup: CDR1 LNHDA, CDR2 SQIVND (reference sequence). V dropped 5 bases and J dropped 0 bases, with 15 bases sitting between them. Source material: blood. The clonotype comes from a woman aged 25 to 39 with Graves' ophthalmopathy. The J gene is TRBJ2-3, the V gene TRBV19; D possibly uses TRBD1 or TRBD2 (5 bases each). CDR3 sequence (DNA): TGTGCCAGTAGTCACACCCGGGACCCTAGCACAGATACGCAGTATTTT. Translation gives CASSHTRDPSTDTQYF.